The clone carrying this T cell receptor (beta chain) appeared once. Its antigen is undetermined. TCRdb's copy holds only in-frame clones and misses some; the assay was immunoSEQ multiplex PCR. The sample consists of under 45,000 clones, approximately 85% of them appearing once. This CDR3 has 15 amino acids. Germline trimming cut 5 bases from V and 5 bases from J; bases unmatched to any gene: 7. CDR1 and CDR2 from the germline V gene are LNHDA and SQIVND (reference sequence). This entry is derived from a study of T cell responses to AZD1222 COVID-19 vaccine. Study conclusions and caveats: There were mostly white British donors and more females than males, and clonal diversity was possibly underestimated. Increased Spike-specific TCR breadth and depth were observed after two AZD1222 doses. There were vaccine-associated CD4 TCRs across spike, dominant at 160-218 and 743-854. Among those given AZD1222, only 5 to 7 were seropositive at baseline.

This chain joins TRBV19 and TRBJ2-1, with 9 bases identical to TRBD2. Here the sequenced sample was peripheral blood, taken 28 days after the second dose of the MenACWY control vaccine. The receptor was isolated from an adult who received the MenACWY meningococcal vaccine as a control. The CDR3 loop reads CASSPLAGSNNEQFF. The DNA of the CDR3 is TGTGCCAGTAGTCCACTAGCGGGTAGTAACAATGAGCAGTTCTTC.